The 10 T cell receptor beta chains below all came from one sample that was sequenced in a study of T cells in Graves' hyperthyroidism and ophthalmopathy (dated by TCRdb to the late 2010s). Library prep was done by multiplex PCR. The data were produced on an Illumina HiSeq 2000. The TCR beta CDR3 regions were amplified from RNA transcripts. The first round of RT-PCR for the TCR CDR3 was performed with the HTBI primer set and the Qiagen OneStep RT-PCR kit. TCRdb ran its own pipeline on the public reads, namely fastp trimming at Q25 and MiXCR clone calling, and kept in-frame beta chains. Entries are consolidated by CDR3 protein sequence, retaining the most common genes and DNA. The sample table records about 590,000 distinct CDR3 sequences; over 12% of these occur just once. The ten top clones hold roughly 6.9% of the sample. The sample consisted of blood. The receptor set was obtained from a woman aged 18-29 years with Graves' ophthalmopathy.

V and J are TRBV24-1 and TRBJ2-3, with TRBD2 identical over 9 bases. The germline gives CDR1 KGHDR, CDR2 SFDVKD. The CDR3 contains 15 residues. J was trimmed by 2 bases and V by 3 bases; bases with no gene match: 2. CDR3 sequence reads: CATSDLAGITDTQYF. Here the CDR3 DNA reads TGTGCCACCAGTGATCTAGCGGGGATCACAGATACGCAGTATTTT.

As for this clonotype: A much larger clone lies a single base off, so this may be a read error. The chain joins TRBV2 to TRBJ2-5; 12 nucleotides agree with TRBD1. Germline-derived CDR1 and CDR2 are SNHLY and FYNNEI. The CDR3 sequence is 15 residues long. The chain's CDR3 is CTSSGGDRGPETQYF. The DNA for the CDR3 is TGTACCAGCAGTGGTGGGGACAGGGGGCCAGAGACCCAGTACTTC.

In this sample, this clonotype turned up many times. The chain carries TRBV19 and TRBJ1-2; 8 bases line up with TRBD1. The CDR3 has 12 amino acids. The V gene end was trimmed by 9 bases and the J gene end by 4 bases; junction bases not matched to a gene: 4. In germline, CDR1 is LNHDA, CDR2 SQIVND (reference sequence). The CDR3 coding sequence is TGTGCCAGCAACACAGGGGGCTATGGCTACACCTTC. Amino acid sequence: CASNTGGYGYTF. Filled out from reference TRBV19 and TRBJ1-2, the complete variable domain reads DGGITQSPKYLFRKEGQNVTLSCEQNLNHDAMYWYRQDPGQGLRLIYYSQIVNDFQKGDIAEGYSVSREKKESFPLTVTSAQKNPTAFYLCASNTGGYGYTFGSGTRLTVV.

This clonotype has a count of ten or more. The chain carries TRBV2 and TRBJ1-5; TRBD1 is a possible D gene (6 bases). V gave up 4 bases and J gave up 7 bases, with 14 bases separating them. Germline CDR1 SNHLY, CDR2 FYNNEI. The length of the CDR3 is 14 residues. DNA for the CDR3: TGTGCCAGCAGTGGGGGGCAGGGTAGACAGCCCCAGCATTTT. It encodes CASSGGQGRQPQHF. Filled out from reference TRBV2 and TRBJ1-5, the complete variable domain reads EPEVTQTPSHQVTQMGQEVILRCVPISNHLYFYWYRQILGQKVEFLVSFYNNEISEKSEIFDDQFSVERPDGSNFTLKIRSTKLEDSAMYFCASSGGQGRQPQHFGDGTRLSIL.

The sample holds many counts of this clonotype. J is TRBJ2-1 and V is TRBV18, with D perhaps TRBD1 or TRBD2 (5 bases each). The germline CDR1 and CDR2 sequences are KGHSH and LQKENI. V shed 0 bases and J shed 0 bases, with 9 bases lying between them. CDR3 size: 16 residues. This CDR3 is CASSPPMRGSYNEQFF. Written as DNA, the CDR3 is TGTGCCAGCTCACCACCGATGAGGGGCTCCTACAATGAGCAGTTCTTC.

V is TRBV19 and J is TRBJ2-3; 9 positions agree with TRBD1. Trimming at V came to 1 base and at J to 4 bases, leaving 3 bases not matched to a gene. The V gene's germline CDR1 is LNHDA and CDR2 SQIVND (reference sequence). There are 15 residues in the CDR3. The DNA of the CDR3 is TGTGCCAGTAGTATAGGGGGACAGGGCGCAGATACGCAGTATTTT. It specifies CASSIGGQGADTQYF.

This clonotype was picked up many times. The chain couples TRBV6-2 or TRBV6-3 to TRBJ2-3; TRBD2 is a possible D gene (6 bases). Per germline, CDR1 MNHEY and CDR2 SVGEGT. Trimming pared 2 bases from V and 4 bases from J, leaving 13 bases between. CDR3 size: 15 residues. The CDR3 is CASSYGGTGSDTQYF. The CDR3 DNA sequence: TGTGCCAGCAGTTACGGGGGGACGGGGTCAGATACGCAGTATTTT.

The chain employs TRBV7-2 and TRBJ2-5; D is possibly TRBD1 or TRBD2 (8 bases each). Germline V gene lookup returns CDR1 SGHTA and CDR2 FQGNSA. This CDR3 comprises 19 residues. V was shortened by 8 bases and J by 5 bases, with 33 bases between the two germline ends. The CDR3 is CASSTGAGGISGRLETQYF. CDR3 in DNA: TGTGCCAGCTCGACCGGGGCAGGGGGCATAAGCGGGAGATTGGAGACCCAGTACTTC.

This clonotype appeared many times. The rearrangement uses TRBV18 and TRBJ2-7; D not certain. The CDR3 length is 13 residues. V lost 4 bases, J lost 3 bases, and 10 bases lay in between. Germline CDR1 and CDR2: KGHSH and LQKENI. The CDR3 nucleotides are TGTGCCAGCTCACAATCCCAAGTCTACGAGCAGTACTTC. Its protein product is CASSQSQVYEQYF.

This clonotype was seen ten or more times. The chain carries TRBV28 and TRBJ2-7, with D possibly being TRBD1 (6 bases). Germline CDR1 and CDR2: MDHEN and SYDVKM. The CDR3 contains 15 residues. V shed 6 bases and J shed 4 bases, with 19 bases lying between them. The CDR3 loop is CASSYRWGLHYEQYF. The DNA for the CDR3 is TGTGCCAGCAGCTACCGCTGGGGGCTCCATTACGAGCAGTACTTC.